This TCR beta chain was profiled in a study of T cell responses to AZD1222 COVID-19 vaccine. Broader study findings: Receipt of two AZD1222 doses was followed by a rise in Spike-specific TCR breadth and depth.

The CDR3 is made up of 18 amino acids. Germline V gene lookup returns CDR1 KGHDR and CDR2 SFDVKD. The junction had 10 bases not matched to a gene; V was cut back by 4 bases and J by 2 bases. As for this clone: Its antigen is unknown.

Sequencing used immunoSEQ multiplex PCR; TCRdb keeps in-frame clones, though not all of them. The top ten clones hold roughly 1.3% of a sample with 65,000 to 80,000 clones, 83% of them seen once. Specimen: peripheral blood, collected 28 days after the second AZD1222 dose. The chain combines TRBV24-1 with TRBJ2-2; TRBD2 aligns across 9 bases. The sequence was collected from an adult who received the AZD1222 COVID-19 vaccine. CDR3 nucleotides: TGTGCCACCAGTGACCCCCCGAGGCGGGAGGGAAACACCGGGGAGCTGTTTTTT. Amino acid sequence: CATSDPPRREGNTGELFF.